The 11 T cell receptor beta chains below come from one sample, sequenced in a study of beta chain features in type 1 diabetes. Sequencing targeted expressed TCRB transcripts, as all isolated RNA had been reverse transcribed. The data were produced by immunoSEQ multiplex PCR, yet TCRdb's version contains in-frame clones alone and is incomplete. The sample includes around 250,000 clones, approximately 14% of them seen just once. What was sequenced was naive CD4+ T cells from blood. The receptors originated from a woman between 40 and 55 years old in good health.

V gene TRBV25-1 combines with J gene TRBJ2-3; maybe TRBD2 (6 bases). Trimming removed 4 bases from V and 2 bases from J, with 7 bases in between. The CDR3 length is 13 residues. Germline V gene data show CDR1 as MGHDK and CDR2 as SYGVNS. The CDR3 DNA is TGTGCCAGCAGTGTAGCGGCCACAGATACGCAGTATTTT. Translation: CASSVAATDTQYF.

This chain uses TRBV6-5 with TRBJ1-1, with D perhaps TRBD1 (6 bases). Trimming removed 4 bases at V and 8 bases at J, with 17 bases between. This CDR3 has 14 amino acids. Germline CDR1 is MNHEY and CDR2 is SVGAGI. The CDR3 bases are TGTGCCAGCAGTTCGGGGGGGGGCCCCGGCGAAGCTTTCTTT. Its protein is CASSSGGGPGEAFF.

The rearrangement links TRBV7-8 to TRBJ2-5, with TRBD2 matching 11 bases. This CDR3 comprises 17 residues. With V trimmed by 1 base and J by 0 bases, 4 bases remained unmatched. CDR1 and CDR2 (germline): SGHVS, FQNEAQ. The CDR3 nucleotides read TGTGCCAGCAGCTTAGGTGCTAGCGGGGGGAACCAAGAGACCCAGTACTTC. Translation: CASSLGASGGNQETQYF.

The V gene is TRBV11-2, the J gene TRBJ2-7, with D possibly TRBD1 on 6 matching bases. The CDR3 spans 15 residues. The V end lost 3 bases, the J end lost 3 bases, and 15 bases lay between the germline ends. Germline V gene sequence: CDR1 SGHAT, CDR2 FQNNGV. CDR3 nucleotides: TGTGCCAGCAGCTTCGGGACACCTGATCTCTACGAGCAGTACTTC. The encoded protein is CASSFGTPDLYEQYF.

The chain has TRBV2 and TRBJ1-1; 7 positions agree with TRBD1. Germline CDR1 is SNHLY and CDR2 is FYNNEI. The trim removed 1 base at V and 4 bases at J, leaving 3 bases unmatched. There are 14 residues in the CDR3. CDR3 in amino acids: CASSEEQGSTEAFF. For the CDR3, the DNA is TGTGCCAGCAGTGAAGAACAGGGGTCCACTGAAGCTTTCTTT.

This clone was observed a handful of times. The chain has TRBV4-3 and TRBJ2-5; 7 bases are shared with TRBD2. The J call may be faulty, since TRBJ2-7 better matches the DNA end. The germline gives CDR1 LGHNA, CDR2 YSLEER. The CDR3 loop spans 13 amino acids. The CDR3 spells CASRAAGVDEQYF. In DNA, the CDR3 is TGCGCCAGCAGAGCCGCGGGGGTCGACGAGCAGTACTTC.

This clone has a handful of counts. The CDR3 protein is CASSTGTGGIPPQHF. In DNA, the CDR3 is TGTGCCAGCAGCACCGGGACAGGGGGCATCCCGCCCCAGCATTTT. The chain links TRBV2 to TRBJ1-5; 12 bases are shared with TRBD1. Trimming at V came to 6 bases and at J to 9 bases, leaving 9 bases not matched to a gene. CDR1 is SNHLY, CDR2 FYNNEI, per germline. The CDR3 covers 15 residues.

This clone was detected a few times. The rearrangement uses TRBV5-6 and TRBJ2-5; 7 nucleotides match TRBD2. Germline lookup yields CDR1 SGHDT and CDR2 YYEEEE. This CDR3 is 13 amino acids long. V shed 4 bases, J shed 2 bases, and the junction held 2 bases outside the gene matches. The CDR3 loop reads CASSTRGQETQYF. DNA of the CDR3: TGTGCCAGCAGCACGCGGGGGCAAGAGACCCAGTACTTC. The full variable domain, its missing parts supplied by reference TRBV5-6 and TRBJ2-5, is DAGVTQSPTHLIKTRGQQVTLRCSPKSGHDTVSWYQQALGQGPQFIFQYYEEEERQRGNFPDRFSGHQFPNYSSELNVNALLLGDSALYLCASSTRGQETQYFGPGTRLLVL.

The rearrangement uses TRBV15 and TRBJ1-5; D not certain. The CDR3 sequence is 13 residues long. Germline assignment: CDR1 LNHNV and CDR2 YYDKDF (reference sequence). Trimming removed 3 bases from V and 4 bases from J, with 7 bases in between. CDR3 coding DNA: TGTGCCACCAGCAGCCTCCGGAATCAGCCCCAGCATTTT. Its protein is CATSSLRNQPQHF.

This chain connects TRBV4-3 to TRBJ2-3, with TRBD1 matching 7 bases. J was trimmed by 4 bases and V by 5 bases; bases with no gene match: 3. CDR3 length equals 13 residues. The germline gives CDR1 LGHNA, CDR2 YSLEER. The CDR3 is CASSARGSDTQYF. In DNA, the CDR3 is TGCGCCAGCAGCGCCAGGGGGTCAGATACGCAGTATTTT.

In this sample, this clone turned up a few times. The rearrangement links TRBV4-1 to TRBJ1-5; the D is unclear. Trimming took 0 bases from V and 3 from J, leaving 15 bases between them. The length of the CDR3 is 17 residues. Germline V lookup: CDR1 MGHRA, CDR2 YSYEKL. CDR3 amino acids: CASSQEAGLANNQPQHF. CDR3 nucleotide sequence: TGCGCCAGCAGCCAAGAAGCGGGGTTAGCAAACAATCAGCCCCAGCATTTT.